Given below is one T cell receptor beta chain in context. At least ten counts were recorded for this clonotype. Its binding antigen is unknown. No base qualities exist here, and no much larger clone lies one base off it. This sample was included in a study of T-cell reconstitution after alpha-beta-depleted transplantation in children (dated by TCRdb to between 2015 and 2016). Concerning the study at large: The study quantitatively tracked T-cell immune reconstitution after TCRalphabeta/CD19-depleted allogeneic hematopoietic cell transplantation in children using TCR repertoire profiling. Summary of the overall study and its limitations: In some patients, high TCRbeta diversity at day 60 was attributed to recipient T cells and intrathymic progenitors that had survived conditioning. The apparently early alphabetaT-cell count recovery about two months after transplant was reportedly dependent on only several hundred rapidly expanded clones derived from non-depleted graft cells. Hyperexpanded clone frequencies declined over subsequent months; after one year, T-cell counts and TCRbeta diversity were mostly attributed to newly produced T cells.

The library was generated by PCR. Instrument used: Illumina HiSeq 2500. TCR libraries were prepared with molecular barcoding, using unique molecular identifiers to normalize TCRbeta repertoire quantification. TCRdb trimmed public reads at Q25 via fastp, called clones via MiXCR and kept in-frame beta chains. Rows matching on CDR3 protein sequence are summarized as one entry with the most common DNA and genes. A total of 90,000 to 150,000 distinct CDR3 sequences appear in this sample, 23% of them only once. In total, the top ten clones hold about 11% of the sample. Spanning cysteine to phenylalanine, the CDR3 consists of 15 amino acids. The kept DNA is CDR3 alone, 45 bases in frame from the first base. Cut back by 2 bases and 7 bases, the V and J ends lie 18 bases apart. Looking up the germline V gene yields CDR1 MDHEN and CDR2 SYDVKM. This sample's treatment or condition label indicates: allogeneic hematopoietic cell transplantation with graft depleted of TCRalphabeta T cells and CD19 B cells. The transplant recipients were children given TCRalphabeta/CD19-depleted allogeneic hematopoietic cell grafts.

The clonotype comes from a male patient under 10 years old who had a stem cell transplant for chronic granulomatous disease, so the T cells may come from the graft donor. Sample: PBMCs, mostly from graft donor cells, taken 180 days after TCRalphabeta/CD19-depleted stem cell transplant. The chain is made from TRBV28 and TRBJ2-7; the D gene is possibly TRBD1 or TRBD2, each agreeing over 5 bases. The sequence in DNA is TGTGCCAGCAGTTTAGGGGGTCCCGCAGTCTGGGAGCAGTACTTC. It specifies CASSLGGPAVWEQYF.